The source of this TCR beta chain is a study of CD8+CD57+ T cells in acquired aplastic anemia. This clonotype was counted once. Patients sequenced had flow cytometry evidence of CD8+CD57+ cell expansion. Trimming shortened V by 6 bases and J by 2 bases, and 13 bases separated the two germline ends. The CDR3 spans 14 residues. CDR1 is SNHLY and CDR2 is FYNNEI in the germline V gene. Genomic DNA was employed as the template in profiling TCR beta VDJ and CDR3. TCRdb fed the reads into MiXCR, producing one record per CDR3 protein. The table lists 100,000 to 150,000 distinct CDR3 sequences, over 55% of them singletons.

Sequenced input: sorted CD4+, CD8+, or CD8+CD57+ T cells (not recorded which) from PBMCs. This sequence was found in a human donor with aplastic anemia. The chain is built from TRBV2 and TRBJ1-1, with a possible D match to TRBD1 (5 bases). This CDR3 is CASRGQGDNTEAFF. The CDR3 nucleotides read TGTGCCAGCAGGGGGCAGGGCGACAACACTGAAGCTTTCTTT.